This TCR beta chain was identified during a study of sequential checkpoint blockade in melanoma. Study details: Matched biopsies came pretreatment and at week 13 for 20 to 25 patients. Overall study findings and caveats: Rising tumor T-cell fraction and clonality meant about 30 times likelier benefit.

Regarding this clone: Its target is not known.

Germline CDR1 reads KGHSH; CDR2 reads LQKENI. V shed 3 bases, J shed 3 bases, and the junction held 3 bases outside the gene matches. The CDR3 is made up of 16 amino acids. The method was immunoSEQ multiplex PCR; TCRdb's version includes in-frame clones alone and lacks a portion of them. Found here are over 2,000 clones, roughly a quarter of them singletons; the top ten hold roughly a tenth. The treatment: randomized to nivolumab then ipilimumab (arm A) or the reverse (arm B). No patient had prior DNA-damaging chemotherapy. This receptor was identified in a human donor with melanoma. The sequencing here drew on tumor tissue (inferred from file names), taken from a patient given nivolumab and ipilimumab in sequence. The genes are TRBV18 and TRBJ2-1; TRBD2 aligns across 12 bases. In nucleotides, the CDR3 is TGTGCCAGCTCACCCCTAGCGGGAGGGCTCTACAATGAGCAGTTCTTC. It is translated as CASSPLAGGLYNEQFF.